Presented here are 31 T cell receptor beta chains from one specimen sequenced in a study of OX40 agonist ivuxolimab in advanced cancers. Measured with immunoSEQ multiplex PCR; TCRdb has only the in-frame clones, and not every one. The table includes 65,000 to 90,000 clones, 88% detected once. Sample: CD4+ or CD8+ T cells sorted from blood, taken in a trial of the OX40 agonist ivuxolimab. The receptors were gathered from an adult with an advanced solid tumor such as melanoma, head and neck, liver or kidney cancer.

J is TRBJ1-5 and V is TRBV28; 9 bases match TRBD1. The CDR3 spans 16 residues. V lost 5 bases and J lost 7; bases outside the gene matches: 12. CDR1 and CDR2 from the germline V gene are MDHEN and SYDVKM. CDR3 sequence reads: CASSPGGQGKGQPQHF. CDR3 nucleotides: TGTGCCAGCAGTCCGGGGGGACAGGGAAAAGGGCAGCCCCAGCATTTT.

The rearrangement uses TRBV13 and TRBJ2-7; 9 nucleotides align to TRBD1. The junction had 9 bases not matched to a gene; V was cut back by 5 bases and J by 4 bases. CDR3 length: 15 residues. Germline values: CDR1 PRHDT, CDR2 FYEKMQ (reference sequence). In nucleotides, the CDR3 is TGTGCCAGCAGCCTTGGACAGGGGACCCTTTACGAGCAGTACTTC. It yields the protein CASSLGQGTLYEQYF. Drawing the rest from reference TRBV13 and TRBJ2-7, the complete variable domain is AAGVIQSPRHLIKEKRETATLKCYPIPRHDTVYWYQQGPGQDPQFLISFYEKMQSDKGSIPDRFSAQQFSDYHSELNMSSLELGDSALYFCASSLGQGTLYEQYFGPGTRLTVT.

This chain connects TRBV7-2 to TRBJ1-4; D gene unclear. Trimming took off 5 bases at V and 8 bases at J, with 12 bases between the two ends. CDR1 and CDR2 (germline): SGHTA, FQGNSA. The CDR3 extends over 13 amino acids. The CDR3 DNA reads as TGTGCCAGCAGCACCCCCGGGCGGGAAAAACTGTTTTTT. This sequence encodes CASSTPGREKLFF.

This clone was recorded only once. The rearrangement links TRBV6-1 to TRBJ1-3; D is uncertain. The CDR3 totals 14 residues. The ends were cut back, 7 bases at V and 0 bases at J, with 10 bases in the middle. Germline V gene lookup returns CDR1 MNHNS and CDR2 SASEGT. DNA of the CDR3: TGTGCCAGCACTCGGCAGTCCTCTGGAAACACCATATATTTT. Its translation: CASTRQSSGNTIYF.

In this sample, this clone turned up once. This chain joins TRBV5-6 and TRBJ2-2; TRBD2 matches 9 bases. V dropped 2 bases and J dropped 7; count of bases not matched to a gene: 9. The CDR3 contains 16 residues. Per germline, CDR1 SGHDT and CDR2 YYEEEE. CDR3 in DNA: TGTGCCAGCAGCTTTACCTCTAGCGGGGCGATCGGGGAGCTGTTTTTT. The encoded protein is CASSFTSSGAIGELFF.

This clone was seen a single time. The rearrangement uses TRBV5-1 and TRBJ1-4; 7 bases match TRBD1. The length of the CDR3 is 14 residues. The V gene end was trimmed by 4 bases and the J gene end by 4 bases; junction bases not matched to a gene: 4. Germline V lookup: CDR1 SGHRS, CDR2 YFSETQ. The CDR3 nucleotides are TGCGCCAGCAGCCGCGGGACAGTTAATGAAAAACTGTTTTTT. It encodes CASSRGTVNEKLFF.

The chain combines TRBV7-9 with TRBJ1-1; weak D call: TRBD1 (6 bases). The CDR3 has 14 residues. The germline V and J ends were trimmed by 5 bases and 1 base, with 11 bases remaining between them. Germline-derived CDR1 and CDR2 are SEHNR and FQNEAQ (reference sequence). The CDR3 sequence: CASSGTTGNTEAFF. In DNA, the CDR3 is TGTGCCAGCAGCGGAACGACAGGGAACACTGAAGCTTTCTTT.

A few counts support this clone. V usage is TRBV4-1 and J usage is TRBJ1-1; the match to TRBD1 covers 7 bases. This CDR3 spans 15 amino acids. Per the germline V gene, CDR1 is MGHRA and CDR2 is YSYEKL. V shed 1 base, J shed 0 bases, and the junction held 2 bases outside the gene matches. CDR3 region: CASSQAGQLNTEAFF. In DNA form, the CDR3 reads TGCGCCAGCAGCCAAGCGGGACAGTTGAACACTGAAGCTTTCTTT.

The chain combines TRBV10-3 with TRBJ1-1; D remains unclear. The CDR3 is 14 amino acids. The V and J ends lost 4 bases and 2 bases respectively, with 11 bases between them. CDR1 is ENHRY and CDR2 is SYGVKD in the germline V gene. The CDR3 DNA sequence: TGTGCCATCAGTGTATCCCTGATAAACACTGAAGCTTTCTTT. Translating it yields CAISVSLINTEAFF.

This rearrangement joins TRBV5-8 to TRBJ2-3; no clear D. Trimming removed 3 bases from V and 0 bases from J, with 11 bases in between. The CDR3 has 15 amino acids. Germline V lookup: CDR1 SGHTS, CDR2 YDEGEE. The CDR3 is CASSYLLASTDTQYF. The DNA of the CDR3 is TGTGCCAGCAGCTACCTTTTGGCCAGCACAGATACGCAGTATTTT.

This chain connects TRBV6-1 to TRBJ2-1; a weak D match, TRBD1 (6 bases). Germline values: CDR1 MNHNS, CDR2 SASEGT. V dropped 9 bases and J dropped 10 bases, with 22 bases sitting between them. The CDR3 is 14 residues long. In DNA, the CDR3 is TGTGCCAGTCTGAATCCAGGGGCCGATGGGGAGCAGTTCTTC. It encodes CASLNPGADGEQFF.

The CDR3 DNA follows: TGCGCCAGCAGCTTAGGGACAGGCTACTACGAGCAGTACTTC. It yields the protein CASSLGTGYYEQYF. The chain combines TRBV5-1 with TRBJ2-7, with 8 bases lining up with TRBD1. V was pared by 2 bases and J by 3 bases, with 4 bases of the junction left unmatched. This CDR3 has 14 amino acids. CDR1 and CDR2 (germline): SGHRS, YFSETQ.

The chain has TRBV2 and TRBJ1-1, with 8 bases matching TRBD1. This CDR3 has 15 amino acids. CDR1 is SNHLY and CDR2 is FYNNEI in the germline V gene. V was pared by 6 bases and J by 1 base, with 7 bases of the junction left unmatched. Here the CDR3 reads CASSDQGAKNTEAFF. The CDR3, as DNA: TGTGCCAGCAGCGACCAGGGGGCGAAGAACACTGAAGCTTTCTTT.

This clone was found once. Within the sample, other DNA sequences also encode this same CDR3. The chain uses TRBV10-3 and TRBJ1-5, with D unresolved. Germline V gene sequence: CDR1 ENHRY, CDR2 SYGVKD. With 0 bases removed from V and 6 bases from J, the gap between germline ends came to 3 bases. The CDR3 extends over 12 amino acids. The CDR3 region is CAISESGQPQHF. Here the CDR3 DNA reads TGTGCCATCAGTGAGTCGGGTCAGCCCCAGCATTTT.

The rearrangement links TRBV6-1 to TRBJ1-2; tentatively, D is TRBD1 (5 bases). This CDR3 has 13 amino acids. The germline V gene has CDR1 MNHNS and CDR2 SASEGT. Trimming left V 6 bases short and J 2 bases short, with 10 bases between. CDR3 protein: CASSATENYGYTF. CDR3 nucleotides: TGTGCCAGCAGCGCGACAGAAAACTATGGCTACACCTTC.

The gene calls are TRBV28 and TRBJ2-6; tentatively, D is TRBD2 (6 bases). CDR3 length equals 15 residues. Germline-derived CDR1 and CDR2 are MDHEN and SYDVKM. V dropped 7 bases and J dropped 2 bases, with 12 bases sitting between them. The CDR3 loop reads CASTPGGTGANVLTF. CDR3 nucleotide sequence: TGTGCCAGCACCCCTGGGGGGACTGGGGCCAACGTCCTGACTTTC.

The genes are TRBV4-2 and TRBJ1-1; 9 nucleotides agree with TRBD1. CDR1 is LGHNA, CDR2 YNFKEQ, per germline. This CDR3 is 16 amino acids long. V shed 4 bases, J shed 1 base, and the junction held 7 bases outside the gene matches. The CDR3 DNA is TGTGCCAGCAGCCTCGGGACAGGGAGTCGGAACACTGAAGCTTTCTTT. Translated: CASSLGTGSRNTEAFF.

This clone is a singleton in its sample. V and J are TRBV5-1 and TRBJ2-6; TRBD2 agrees at 11 bases. The germline CDR1 and CDR2 sequences are SGHRS and YFSETQ. V shed 3 bases and J 1 base; nucleotides not matched to a gene: 6. The CDR3 runs 18 residues. The CDR3 nucleotides are TGCGCCAGCAGCTCAAAGGGACTAGCGGATTCTGGGGCCAACGTCCTGACTTTC. It encodes CASSSKGLADSGANVLTF. Filled out from reference TRBV5-1 and TRBJ2-6, the complete variable domain reads KAGVTQTPRYLIKTRGQQVTLSCSPISGHRSVSWYQQTPGQGLQFLFEYFSETQRNKGNFPGRFSGRQFSNSRSEMNVSTLELGDSALYLCASSSKGLADSGANVLTFGAGSRLTVL.

The chain uses TRBV27 and TRBJ2-5; D gene uncertain. The germline V gene has CDR1 MNHEY and CDR2 SMNVEV (reference sequence). The CDR3 covers 15 residues. The ends were cut back, 5 bases at V and 2 bases at J, with 15 bases in the middle. The CDR3 nucleotides read TGTGCCAGCAGTACCTGGAAAGCGAAACAAGAGACCCAGTACTTC. Translation gives CASSTWKAKQETQYF.

This clone was seen a handful of times. This chain links TRBV4-1 with TRBJ2-4, with D possibly called TRBD1 or TRBD2 (6 bases each). V lost 4 bases to trimming and J lost 7 bases, with 35 bases between them. The CDR3 contains 21 residues. The germline V gene has CDR1 MGHRA and CDR2 YSYEKL. The CDR3 sequence is CASSLREGGGSAVAESNIQYF. CDR3 sequence (DNA): TGCGCCAGCAGCCTTAGAGAAGGGGGAGGATCCGCTGTGGCAGAAAGCAACATTCAGTACTTC.

The CDR3 nucleotides read TGTGCCAGCAGCGTAGAACAGGTACTGGAAGCTTTCTTT. Translation gives CASSVEQVLEAFF. The chain uses TRBV9 and TRBJ1-1; possibly TRBD1 for D (5 bases). CDR1 SGDLS and CDR2 YYNGEE come from the germline V gene. The CDR3 is 13 amino acids. Trimming removed 0 bases at V and 8 bases at J, with 11 bases between.

This clone was picked up a small number of times. This sequence joins TRBV5-1 and TRBJ1-2; D is perhaps TRBD1 (5 bases). Per the germline V gene, CDR1 is SGHRS and CDR2 is YFSETQ. The CDR3 is 12 amino acids. V was shortened by 6 bases and J by 5 bases, with 11 bases between the two germline ends. The DNA of the CDR3 is TGCGCCAGCAAAGGGGCTGAGTATGGCTACACCTTC. Protein product: CASKGAEYGYTF.

The chain links TRBV19 to TRBJ1-1, with D possibly TRBD1 on 5 matching bases. Per germline, CDR1 LNHDA and CDR2 SQIVND (reference sequence). The CDR3 extends over 15 amino acids. Trimming took 6 bases from V and 1 from J, leaving 15 bases between them. The CDR3 DNA follows: TGTGCCAGTAGGTCAAGAGTGGGGGAGAACACTGAAGCTTTCTTT. The encoded protein is CASRSRVGENTEAFF. The full variable domain, its missing parts supplied by reference TRBV19 and TRBJ1-1, is DGGITQSPKYLFRKEGQNVTLSCEQNLNHDAMYWYRQDPGQGLRLIYYSQIVNDFQKGDIAEGYSVSREKKESFPLTVTSAQKNPTAFYLCASRSRVGENTEAFFGQGTRLTVV.

This clone was seen a handful of times. The V gene is TRBV21-1, the J gene TRBJ1-3; TRBD1 was called by the table and not checked on the DNA. TRBV21-1 is reported as a pseudogene. The CDR3 is 18 amino acids. CDR3 in amino acids: CASSVKPRDRGSGNTIYF. The CDR3 nucleotides read TGTGCCAGCAGCGTAAAACCGAGGGACAGGGGCTCTGGAAACACCATATATTTT.

The rearrangement links TRBV27 to TRBJ2-4, with D tentatively TRBD1 (7 bases). The CDR3 has 19 amino acids. CDR1 is MNHEY and CDR2 is SMNVEV in the germline V gene (reference sequence). Deletions cut 5 bases from V and 1 base from J, with 24 bases between. CDR3 amino acids: CASSQGTAKGGEAKNIQYF. CDR3 DNA sequence: TGTGCCAGCAGTCAAGGGACAGCCAAGGGAGGCGAGGCCAAAAACATTCAGTACTTC.

The V call is TRBV2, the J call TRBJ2-7; no definite D call. The V gene lost 7 bases and the J gene lost 0 bases, with 10 bases spanning the gap. CDR3 length: 13 amino acids. Germline CDR1 is SNHLY and CDR2 is FYNNEI. CDR3 sequence (DNA): TGTGCCAGCATACCGGAGAGCTCCTACGAGCAGTACTTC. Protein sequence: CASIPESSYEQYF. The whole variable domain, remainder taken from reference TRBV2 and TRBJ2-7, is EPEVTQTPSHQVTQMGQEVILRCVPISNHLYFYWYRQILGQKVEFLVSFYNNEISEKSEIFDDQFSVERPDGSNFTLKIRSTKLEDSAMYFCASIPESSYEQYFGPGTRLTVT.

The chain carries TRBV5-4 and TRBJ1-4, with D unresolved. Germline V gene sequence: CDR1 SGHNT, CDR2 YYREEE (reference sequence). The CDR3 has 13 residues. The ends were cut back, 4 bases at V and 3 bases at J, with 7 bases in the middle. The CDR3 sequence: CASSAPANEKLFF. The CDR3 DNA sequence: TGTGCCAGCAGCGCCCCGGCTAATGAAAAACTGTTTTTT.

This chain links TRBV18 with TRBJ2-3, with 9 bases fitting TRBD1. Per germline, CDR1 KGHSH and CDR2 LQKENI. With 3 bases clipped from V and 3 bases from J, the junction kept 4 bases outside the gene matches. The CDR3 runs 15 residues. In nucleotides, the CDR3 is TGTGCCAGCTCACCGGCGGGACAGGGAACAGATACGCAGTATTTT. It translates to CASSPAGQGTDTQYF.

The chain employs TRBV5-6 and TRBJ2-1; 12 bases map to TRBD1. Germline CDR1 reads SGHDT; CDR2 reads YYEEEE. CDR3 length: 13 residues. Unmatched junction bases numbered 4, after V lost 5 bases and J lost 10 bases. The CDR3 is CASRGTGGREQFF. The CDR3 region has the DNA TGTGCCAGCAGAGGGACAGGGGGCCGGGAGCAGTTCTTC. Full variable domain (remainder filled in from reference TRBV5-6 and TRBJ2-1): DAGVTQSPTHLIKTRGQQVTLRCSPKSGHDTVSWYQQALGQGPQFIFQYYEEEERQRGNFPDRFSGHQFPNYSSELNVNALLLGDSALYLCASRGTGGREQFFGPGTRLTVL.

The chain carries TRBV7-9 and TRBJ2-1, with no clear D. The CDR3 contains 15 residues. Germline CDR1 is SEHNR and CDR2 is FQNEAQ (reference sequence). The V end lost 0 bases, the J end lost 0 bases, and 6 bases lay between the germline ends. CDR3 amino acids: CASSLALSSYNEQFF. For the CDR3, the DNA is TGTGCCAGCAGCTTAGCCCTGAGCTCCTACAATGAGCAGTTCTTC.

The genes are TRBV16 and TRBJ2-1; the D call may be TRBD1 or TRBD2 (5 bases each). This CDR3 spans 18 amino acids. Between the trimmed V and J ends, which lost 7 bases and 9 bases, there was a span of 31 bases. Germline V gene data show CDR1 as KGHSY and CDR2 as FQNENV. This CDR3 reads CASNLVDNIMRMDSEQFF. The CDR3 region has the DNA TGTGCCAGCAACCTAGTGGACAATATTATGCGAATGGACTCTGAGCAGTTCTTC. Filled out from reference TRBV16 and TRBJ2-1, the complete variable domain reads GEEVAQTPKHLVRGEGQKAKLYCAPIKGHSYVFWYQQVLKNEFKFLISFQNENVFDETGMPKERFSAKCLPNSPCSLEIQATKLEDSAVYFCASNLVDNIMRMDSEQFFGPGTRLTVL.